A selection of T cell receptor beta chains follows, all from one sample in a study of blood T cells in healthy people across ages. TCRdb redid the calling of the 5' RACE reads with MiXCR, one entry per CDR3 protein. The sample lists 540,000 or so distinct CDR3 sequences; 24% were seen once. In addition, the sample was reused for a study of T cells of mothers and their children.

Sample: blood. These receptors were taken from a boy younger than 18 in good health. The CDR3 runs from the conserved cysteine through the conserved F or W. The D gene is left open where the match is weak. Clone size is not always given. Where it is, it says once, few, many or a class for expanded clones.

size | D | J | V | DNA | CDR3
many | NA | TRBJ2-5 | TRBV28 | TGTGCCAGCAGTTTAGGGGGCCCAGAGACCCAGTACTTC | CASSLGGPETQYF
NA | TRBD1 | TRBJ2-7 | TRBV29-1 | TGCAGCGTTCGGGACAGGGTAAACTACGAGCAGTACTTC | CSVRDRVNYEQYF
many | NA | TRBJ2-5 | TRBV7-2 | TGTGCCAGCAGCCCAGACAACTGGTACCAAGAGACCCAGTACTTC | CASSPDNWYQETQYF
few | TRBD1 | TRBJ1-6 | TRBV20-1 | TGCAGTGCTAGTTTTGGGGGACAGTTATATTCACCCCTCCACTTT | CSASFGGQLYSPLHF
NA | NA | TRBJ2-1 | TRBV10-3 | TGTGCCATCAGTGAGTTGTTTTCTCGCGGGGGCGTAGTCCATGAGCAGTTCTTC | CAISELFSRGGVVHEQFF
NA | TRBD1 | TRBJ2-3 | TRBV25-1 | TGTGCCAGCAGTCGAGGACAGGGGGCCGGCACAGATACGCAGTATTTT | CASSRGQGAGTDTQYF
few | TRBD1 | TRBJ2-3 | TRBV29-1 | TGCAGCGTTGAAGGGACAGGTTTTAGCACAGATACGCAGTATTTT | CSVEGTGFSTDTQYF
NA | NA | TRBJ1-2 | TRBV12-5 | TGTGCTAGTGGTTTGGCCCCGGGGGTCCGCGGCTACACCTTC | CASGLAPGVRGYTF
NA | TRBD2 | TRBJ2-1 | TRBV20-1 | TGCAGTGCTAGGGCCCCCCTAGCGGCATCGGGGCAGTTCTTC | CSARAPLAASGQFF
NA | NA | TRBJ2-1 | TRBV29-1 | TGCAGCGTCCATAATTACAATGAGCAGTTCTTC | CSVHNYNEQFF
few | TRBD1 | TRBJ2-2 | TRBV20-1 | TGCAGTGCTAGAGATTGGGACAGGGCCCTGGCGGACACCGGGGAGCTGTTTTTT | CSARDWDRALADTGELFF
NA | NA | TRBJ1-1 | TRBV28 | TGTGCCAGCAGTTTACCGGCCACTGAAGCTTTCTTT | CASSLPATEAFF
few | TRBD1 | TRBJ2-5 | TRBV11-2 | TGTGCCAGCAGCACCTACAGGGGCCGAGGGGAGACCCAGTACTTC | CASSTYRGRGETQYF
NA | NA | TRBJ2-1 | TRBV4-3 | TGCGCCAGCAGCCAAGATCCTAGCGCTCTTTACAATGAGCAGTTCTTC | CASSQDPSALYNEQFF
NA | TRBD1 | TRBJ2-7 | TRBV12-3/TRBV12-4 | TGTGCCAGCCGTCCGGGACAGGACTACGAGCAGTACTTC | CASRPGQDYEQYF
NA | NA | TRBJ1-1 | TRBV7-6 | TGTGCCAGCAGCTTAGACCCGCGGTCGAGGACTGAAGCTTTCTTT | CASSLDPRSRTEAFF
once | TRBD2 | TRBJ2-5 | TRBV20-1 | TGCAGTGCCCTCCCGAGGGAGGGCCTCGGAGAGGCCCAGTACTTC | CSALPREGLGEAQYF
few | NA | TRBJ2-4 | TRBV16 | TGTGCCAGCAGCCGGAGAGGTCTGGGGATTCAGTACTTC | CASSRRGLGIQYF
few | NA | TRBJ2-7 | TRBV5-6 | TGTGCCAGCAGTCTGGGGGCGACCCTTGGCTACGAGCAGTACTTC | CASSLGATLGYEQYF
few | NA | TRBJ1-1 | TRBV20-1 | TGCAGTGCACCGGACCCGGGACGGAAGAACACTGAAGCTTTCTTT | CSAPDPGRKNTEAFF
few | TRBD1 | TRBJ1-2 | TRBV6-5 | TGTGCCAGCAGTTACTCTGGGACAGGGGGACTCGGCTATGGCTACACCTTC | CASSYSGTGGLGYGYTF
few | NA | TRBJ2-1 | TRBV12-3/TRBV12-4 | TGTGCCAGCAGTTTTCCCCCAGAGAATGAGCAGTTCTTC | CASSFPPENEQFF
few | NA | TRBJ2-1 | TRBV9 | TGTGCCAGCAGCGTAGAGGATATAAGCGGCTCCTACAATGAGCAGTTCTTC | CASSVEDISGSYNEQFF
NA | NA | TRBJ2-5 | TRBV6-1 | TGTGCCAGCAGTGTACCGACTAGTATGGAGACCCAGTACTTC | CASSVPTSMETQYF
NA | NA | TRBJ2-1 | TRBV4-3 | TGCGCCAGCAGCCAAGAGAGGAGACAGAGCTCCTACAATGAGCAGTTCTTC | CASSQERRQSSYNEQFF
NA | NA | TRBJ1-2 | TRBV7-9 | TGTGCCAGCAGCTTTTTCGGGGAGACTAACTATGGCTACACCTTC | CASSFFGETNYGYTF
NA | TRBD2 | TRBJ2-2 | TRBV6-4 | TGTGCCAGCAGCCCCGGGACTAGCCTCACCGGGGAGCTGTTTTTT | CASSPGTSLTGELFF
NA | TRBD1 | TRBJ2-1 | TRBV27 | TGTGCCACCTACAGGGGAAACCCCCCCTACAATGAGCAGTTCTTC | CATYRGNPPYNEQFF
few | NA | TRBJ2-5 | TRBV7-2 | TGTGCCAGCAGCTTAGGGTTGGGGGGGGGCAACCAAGAGACCCAGTACTTC | CASSLGLGGGNQETQYF
few | TRBD2 | TRBJ2-5 | TRBV7-9 | TGTGCCAGCAGCTTATTCAGAACTAGCGACCAAGAGACCCAGTACTTC | CASSLFRTSDQETQYF
few | NA | TRBJ2-5 | TRBV2 | TGTGCCAGCAGACACAGCCAAGAGACCCAGTACTTC | CASRHSQETQYF
many | NA | TRBJ2-3 | TRBV6-4 | TGTGCCAGCAGTGAAAGGGGAACGGGGGTGCCAGATACGCAGTATTTT | CASSERGTGVPDTQYF
NA | NA | TRBJ2-7 | TRBV7-2 | TGTGCCAGCAGCGACCCTGGACAGAGAACCTACGAGCAGTACTTC | CASSDPGQRTYEQYF
few | NA | TRBJ1-1 | TRBV29-1 | TGCAGCGCCGAGACTATGCCGAACACTGAAGCTTTCTTT | CSAETMPNTEAFF
NA | TRBD2 | TRBJ2-1 | TRBV9 | TGTGCCAGCAGCGTAGCTACGGCTAGCGGGGGACTCAATGAGCAGTTCTTC | CASSVATASGGLNEQFF
NA | NA | TRBJ2-5 | TRBV2 | TGTGCCAGGGGGCTCGAAAGAGAGACCCAGTACTTC | CARGLERETQYF
NA | TRBD2 | TRBJ2-1 | TRBV29-1 | TGCAGCGCCAATAGCGGGGGAAGCTCCTACAATGAGCAGTTCTTC | CSANSGGSSYNEQFF
NA | TRBD1 | TRBJ2-2 | TRBV7-9 | TGTGCCAGCAGCAACCGGGACAGGGAAGGCACCGGGGAGCTGTTTTTT | CASSNRDREGTGELFF
few | NA | TRBJ2-1 | TRBV20-1 | TGCAGTGCTAGTTTCCTAGCTATACCCTACAATGAGCAGTTCTTC | CSASFLAIPYNEQFF
NA | NA | TRBJ2-3 | TRBV7-2 | TGTGCCAGCAGCTTAGACCAAAACCGAGATACGCAGTATTTT | CASSLDQNRDTQYF
NA | TRBD1 | TRBJ2-6 | TRBV28 | TGTGCCAGCAGTTTATTTAGACAGGGGAACTCTGGGGCCAACGTCCTGACTTTC | CASSLFRQGNSGANVLTF
NA | NA | TRBJ2-1 | TRBV6-5 | TGTGCCAGCAGTTACGCTCGGGTGGTCGGATACTACAATGAGCAGTTCTTC | CASSYARVVGYYNEQFF
NA | TRBD1 | TRBJ1-4 | TRBV7-9 | TGTGCCAGCAGCACCCCCAGGGGGCCCGAAAAACTGTTTTTT | CASSTPRGPEKLFF
NA | NA | TRBJ2-3 | TRBV2 | TGTGCCAGCCATTCCGGGCCTAGCACAGATACGCAGTATTTT | CASHSGPSTDTQYF
NA | NA | TRBJ2-7 | TRBV11-1 | TGTGCCAGCAACTTACGAGACCCACTTGAGCAGTACTTC | CASNLRDPLEQYF
NA | NA | TRBJ2-3 | TRBV28 | TGTGCCAGCAGTTCGGCAGGAAATAGGCGGGGGCCTCGGGGGGATACGCAGTATTTT | CASSSAGNRRGPRGDTQYF
few | NA | TRBJ2-3 | TRBV7-8 | TGTGCCAGCAGCTTATTCGGGGTAGGAGTGATAGATACGCAGTATTTT | CASSLFGVGVIDTQYF
many | NA | TRBJ1-2 | TRBV29-1 | TGCAGCGTTGAGTTGTCGAGGGTCGGGAGCGGCTACACCTTC | CSVELSRVGSGYTF
NA | NA | TRBJ2-1 | TRBV12-3/TRBV12-4 | TGTGCCAGCAGTTTAGGGGGGCTTCACTACAATGAGCAGTTCTTC | CASSLGGLHYNEQFF
NA | TRBD1 | TRBJ2-7 | TRBV5-6 | TGTGCCAGCAGCCGCGTAGAACAGGGGAGTTACGAGCAGTACTTC | CASSRVEQGSYEQYF